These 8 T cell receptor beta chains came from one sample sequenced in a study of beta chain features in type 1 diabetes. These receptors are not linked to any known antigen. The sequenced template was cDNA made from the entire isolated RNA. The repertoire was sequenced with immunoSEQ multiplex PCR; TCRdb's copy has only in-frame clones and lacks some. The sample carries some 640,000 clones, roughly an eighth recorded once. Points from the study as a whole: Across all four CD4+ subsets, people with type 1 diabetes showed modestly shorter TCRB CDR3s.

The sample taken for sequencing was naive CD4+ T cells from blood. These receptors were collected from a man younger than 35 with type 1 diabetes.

The CDR3 sequence: CASSLARDYEQYF. The CDR3, as DNA: TGTGCCAGCAGCTTAGCTAGAGATTACGAGCAGTACTTC. This chain uses TRBV11-2 with TRBJ2-7, with no clear D. This CDR3 is 13 amino acids long. The V end was cut by 1 base, the J end by 4 bases, with 8 bases between. CDR1 and CDR2 (germline): SGHAT, FQNNGV. The variable domain in full, completed from reference TRBV11-2 and TRBJ2-7, reads EAGVAQSPRYKIIEKRQSVAFWCNPISGHATLYWYQQILGQGPKLLIQFQNNGVVDDSQLPKDRFSAERLKGVDSTLKIQPAKLEDSAVYLCASSLARDYEQYFGPGTRLTVT.

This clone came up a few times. The DNA of the CDR3 is TGCGCCAGCAGCCAAGTCTTCCCGGGACACCCCTATGGCTACACCTTC. As protein: CASSQVFPGHPYGYTF. V is TRBV4-3 and J is TRBJ1-2, with D tentatively TRBD1 (6 bases). V was cut by 1 base and J by 4 bases, with 16 bases left in between. This CDR3 is 16 amino acids long. The V gene's germline CDR1 is LGHNA and CDR2 YSLEER.

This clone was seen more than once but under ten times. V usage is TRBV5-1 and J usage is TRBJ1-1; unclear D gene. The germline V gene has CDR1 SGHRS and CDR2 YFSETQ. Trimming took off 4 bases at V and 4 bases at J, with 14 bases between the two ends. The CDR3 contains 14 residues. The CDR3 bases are TGCGCCAGCAGCCCGCAGGCAATCGGCACTGAAGCTTTCTTT. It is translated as CASSPQAIGTEAFF.

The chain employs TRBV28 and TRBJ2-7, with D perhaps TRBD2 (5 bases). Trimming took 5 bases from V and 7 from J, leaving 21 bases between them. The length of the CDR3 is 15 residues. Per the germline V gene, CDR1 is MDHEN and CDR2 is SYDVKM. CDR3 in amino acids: CASSTTDGVRGEQYF. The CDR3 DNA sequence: TGTGCCAGCAGTACGACCGATGGGGTCCGGGGAGAGCAGTACTTC. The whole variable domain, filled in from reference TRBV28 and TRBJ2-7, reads DVKVTQSSRYLVKRTGEKVFLECVQDMDHENMFWYRQDPGLGLRLIYFSYDVKMKEKGDIPEGYSVSREKKERFSLILESASTNQTSMYLCASSTTDGVRGEQYFGPGTRLTVT.

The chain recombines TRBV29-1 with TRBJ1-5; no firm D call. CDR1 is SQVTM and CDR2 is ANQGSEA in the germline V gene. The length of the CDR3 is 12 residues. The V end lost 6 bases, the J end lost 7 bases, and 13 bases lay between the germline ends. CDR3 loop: CSVGETGQPQHF. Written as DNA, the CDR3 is TGCAGCGTCGGAGAAACGGGACAGCCCCAGCATTTT.

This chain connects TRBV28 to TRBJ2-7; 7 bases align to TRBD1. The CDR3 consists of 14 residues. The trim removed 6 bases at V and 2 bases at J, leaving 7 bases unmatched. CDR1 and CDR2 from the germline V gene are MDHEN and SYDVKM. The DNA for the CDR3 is TGTGCCAGCAGCTTGACAGGGCGGGCCTACGAGCAGTACTTC. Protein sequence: CASSLTGRAYEQYF.

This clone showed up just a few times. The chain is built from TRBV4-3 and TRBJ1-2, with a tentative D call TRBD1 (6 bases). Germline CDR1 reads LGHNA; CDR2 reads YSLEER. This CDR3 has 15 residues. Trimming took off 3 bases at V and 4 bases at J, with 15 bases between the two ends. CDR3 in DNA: TGCGCCAGCAGCCAGGTTACAGGGTACGGCTATGGCTACACCTTC. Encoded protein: CASSQVTGYGYGYTF.

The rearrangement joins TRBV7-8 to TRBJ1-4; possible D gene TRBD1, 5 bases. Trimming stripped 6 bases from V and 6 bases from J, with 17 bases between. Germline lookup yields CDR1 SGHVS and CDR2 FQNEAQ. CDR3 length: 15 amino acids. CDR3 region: CASSQSRVGDEKLFF. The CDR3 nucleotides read TGTGCCAGCAGTCAAAGCAGGGTGGGGGATGAAAAACTGTTTTTT.